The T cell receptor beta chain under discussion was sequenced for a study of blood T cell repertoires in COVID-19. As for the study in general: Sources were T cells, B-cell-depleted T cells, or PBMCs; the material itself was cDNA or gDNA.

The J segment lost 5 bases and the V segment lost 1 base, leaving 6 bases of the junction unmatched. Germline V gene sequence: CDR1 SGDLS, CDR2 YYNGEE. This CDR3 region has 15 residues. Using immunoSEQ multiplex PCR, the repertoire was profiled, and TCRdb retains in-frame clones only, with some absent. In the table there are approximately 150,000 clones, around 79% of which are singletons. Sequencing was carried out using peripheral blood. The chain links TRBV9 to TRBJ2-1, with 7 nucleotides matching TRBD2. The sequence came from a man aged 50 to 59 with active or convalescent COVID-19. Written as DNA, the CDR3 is TGTGCCAGCAGCGTACGCGGGAGTGGGGACAATGAGCAGTTCTTC. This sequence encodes CASSVRGSGDNEQFF. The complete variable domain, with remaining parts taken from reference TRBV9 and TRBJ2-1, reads DSGVTQTPKHLITATGQRVTLRCSPRSGDLSVYWYQQSLDQGLQFLIQYYNGEERAKGNILERFSAQQFPDLHSELNLSSLELGDSALYFCASSVRGSGDNEQFFGPGTRLTVL.